This TCR beta chain was retrieved from a study of early T cells in non-severe SARS-CoV-2 infection. This CDR3 has 14 residues. V gave up 1 base and J gave up 5 bases, with 11 bases separating them. The germline gives CDR1 LGHNA, CDR2 YNFKEQ. Each CDR3 protein is one row after TCRdb ran MiXCR on the 5' RACE reads. In the table there are some 91,000 distinct CDR3 sequences, roughly an eighth of which are singletons. Sample: whole blood. The receptor comes from an adult who was a healthcare worker with PCR-confirmed SARS-CoV-2 infection or an uninfected control (not recorded which). The chain uses TRBV4-2 and TRBJ1-1, with D perhaps matching TRBD1 (5 bases). The CDR3 loop reads CASSQVGGRTEAFF. The DNA for the CDR3 is TGTGCCAGCAGCCAAGTCGGGGGGAGGACTGAAGCTTTCTTT.